One sample yielded the 19 T cell receptor beta chains listed below, sequenced in a study of OX40 agonist ivuxolimab in advanced cancers. Profiled with immunoSEQ multiplex PCR; TCRdb holds only in-frame clones, not every one. This sample yields roughly 30,000 clones, of which roughly 83% are seen a single time; 18% belongs to the top ten. Here the sequenced sample was CD4+ or CD8+ T cells sorted from blood, taken in a trial of the OX40 agonist ivuxolimab. These receptors were obtained from an adult with an advanced solid tumor such as melanoma, head and neck, liver or kidney cancer.

The V and J genes are TRBV10-2 and TRBJ1-5, with TRBD1 matching 10 bases. Germline CDR1 and CDR2: WSHSY and SAAADI. Trimming at V came to 3 bases and at J to 5 bases, leaving 4 bases not matched to a gene. The CDR3 totals 15 residues. Written as DNA, the CDR3 is TGCGCCAGCAGTGAACCTGACAGGGGGCATCAGCCCCAGCATTTT. Translation: CASSEPDRGHQPQHF.

The J gene is TRBJ1-2, the V gene TRBV7-9, with D possibly TRBD1 on 6 matching bases. V lost 2 bases to trimming and J lost 2 bases, with 9 bases between them. This CDR3 spans 14 amino acids. Germline V gives CDR1 SEHNR, CDR2 FQNEAQ (reference sequence). The CDR3 protein is CASSLQGRNYGYTF. CDR3 bases: TGTGCCAGCAGCTTACAGGGGAGAAACTATGGCTACACCTTC.

The rearrangement uses TRBV19 and TRBJ1-2, with 11 bases fitting TRBD1. The V segment lost 5 bases and the J segment 8 bases; nucleotides outside the gene matches: 7. This CDR3 comprises 14 residues. Germline V CDR1 and CDR2: LNHDA, SQIVND (reference sequence). As DNA, the CDR3 is TGTGCCAGTAGTTCCGGACAGGGGGCTTGGGGCTACACCTTC. Its protein is CASSSGQGAWGYTF.

The chain carries TRBV5-4 and TRBJ2-3; TRBD2 matches 10 bases. The CDR3 is made up of 15 amino acids. Looked up from germline, CDR1 is SGHNT and CDR2 is YYREEE (reference sequence). V shed 3 bases and J 4 bases; nucleotides not matched to a gene: 5. This chain's CDR3 is CASSSEREGADTQYF. The CDR3 DNA sequence: TGTGCCAGCAGCTCTGAGCGGGAGGGGGCAGATACGCAGTATTTT.

This sequence joins TRBV6-5 and TRBJ1-1; no definite D call. The CDR3 is made up of 13 amino acids. With 0 bases removed from V and 4 bases from J, the gap between germline ends came to 6 bases. Germline V gene data show CDR1 as MNHEY and CDR2 as SVGAGI. DNA of the CDR3: TGTGCCAGCAGTTACTCATGGGGCACTGAAGCTTTCTTT. Its translation: CASSYSWGTEAFF.

By frequency in the sample, this clone is medium-sized. The chain links TRBV4-3 to TRBJ1-1; no reliable D call. Trimming left V 0 bases short and J 1 base short, with 6 bases between. Germline V gene sequence: CDR1 LGHNA, CDR2 YSLEER. The CDR3 sequence is 14 residues long. The CDR3 sequence: CASSQERQNTEAFF. The CDR3 DNA reads TGCGCCAGCAGCCAAGAGCGCCAGAACACTGAAGCTTTCTTT.

The gene calls are TRBV11-2 and TRBJ2-3, with D unclear. Trimming stripped 2 bases from V and 0 bases from J, with 0 bases between. The CDR3 has 12 residues. CDR1 is SGHAT, CDR2 FQNNGV, per germline. The CDR3 spells CASSLSTDTQYF. CDR3 nucleotides: TGTGCCAGCAGCTTAAGCACAGATACGCAGTATTTT.

This clone was detected only a few times. The rearrangement uses TRBV29-1 and TRBJ1-1; D call uncertain. Trimming took 1 base from V and 1 from J, leaving 1 base between them. Germline-derived CDR1 and CDR2 are SQVTM and ANQGSEA. This CDR3 is 11 amino acids long. The CDR3 DNA reads TGCAGCGTTGAAGCGAACACTGAAGCTTTCTTT. This encodes CSVEANTEAFF.

V usage is TRBV4-1 and J usage is TRBJ2-2; D ambiguous. V lost 5 bases, J lost 5 bases, and 6 bases lay in between. The CDR3 runs 12 residues. Germline values: CDR1 MGHRA, CDR2 YSYEKL. DNA of the CDR3: TGCGCCAGCAGCGTCGGTACCGGGGAGCTGTTTTTT. It specifies CASSVGTGELFF.

The chain uses TRBV11-2 and TRBJ1-2, with a weak D call TRBD1 (5 bases). V was trimmed by 0 bases and J by 2 bases, leaving 13 bases between them. Germline CDR1 and CDR2: SGHAT and FQNNGV. The CDR3 runs to 16 residues. The CDR3 region is CASSLDPLTANYGYTF. The CDR3 DNA sequence: TGTGCCAGCAGCTTAGACCCTTTGACAGCAAACTATGGCTACACCTTC. Variable domain in full (rest from reference TRBV11-2 and TRBJ1-2): EAGVAQSPRYKIIEKRQSVAFWCNPISGHATLYWYQQILGQGPKLLIQFQNNGVVDDSQLPKDRFSAERLKGVDSTLKIQPAKLEDSAVYLCASSLDPLTANYGYTFGSGTRLTVV.

The chain combines TRBV16 with TRBJ1-5; D ambiguous. Germline CDR1 reads KGHSY; CDR2 reads FQNENV. The CDR3 is 14 amino acids. The V end lost 3 bases, the J end lost 3 bases, and 9 bases lay between the germline ends. CDR3: CASSHGDNNQPQHF. DNA of the CDR3: TGTGCCAGCAGCCATGGCGACAACAATCAGCCCCAGCATTTT.

The rearrangement uses TRBV18 and TRBJ2-5; tentatively, D is TRBD2 (6 bases). Trimming pared 6 bases from V and 4 bases from J, leaving 12 bases between. The germline V gene encodes CDR1 KGHSH and CDR2 LQKENI. CDR3 size: 13 residues. The CDR3 bases are TGTGCCAGCTCCCTGGGGGGAGCAGAGACCCAGTACTTC. Its translation is CASSLGGAETQYF.

This clone came up once. The chain carries TRBV4-1 and TRBJ2-3; D ambiguous. Germline CDR1 reads MGHRA; CDR2 reads YSYEKL. Trimming cost V 3 bases and J 2 bases, with 9 bases left between them. The CDR3 runs 14 residues. CDR3 region: CASSHGGSTDTQYF. The CDR3 nucleotides are TGCGCCAGCAGCCATGGTGGCTCCACAGATACGCAGTATTTT.

This rearrangement joins TRBV7-8 to TRBJ2-3; no firm D call. The CDR3 covers 14 residues. CDR1 and CDR2 (germline): SGHVS, FQNEAQ. V lost 1 base to trimming and J lost 4 bases, with 9 bases between them. Written as DNA, the CDR3 is TGTGCCAGCAGCTTAGTGGCTAGGGCAGATACGCAGTATTTT. Its protein is CASSLVARADTQYF.

The CDR3 reads CASKGARNGELFF. In nucleotides, the CDR3 is TGTGCCAGCAAAGGGGCCAGAAACGGGGAGCTGTTTTTT. This chain connects TRBV11-2 to TRBJ2-2; weak D call: TRBD1 (5 bases). Per germline, CDR1 SGHAT and CDR2 FQNNGV. This CDR3 has 13 residues. Deletions cut 7 bases from V and 7 bases from J, with 13 bases between.

V is TRBV5-1 and J is TRBJ1-2; tentatively, D is TRBD1 (5 bases). V lost 2 bases, J lost 5 bases, and 13 bases lay in between. The CDR3 is made up of 14 amino acids. Germline assignment: CDR1 SGHRS and CDR2 YFSETQ. This CDR3 is CASSFQGPRYGYTF. The CDR3 DNA follows: TGCGCCAGCAGCTTCCAGGGACCGCGGTATGGCTACACCTTC.

The genes are TRBV19 and TRBJ1-2; a possible D gene is TRBD1 (5 bases). The CDR3 consists of 15 residues. V lost 1 base and J 6 bases, leaving 15 bases between the germline ends. Germline-derived CDR1 and CDR2 are LNHDA and SQIVND (reference sequence). The CDR3 coding sequence is TGTGCCAGTAGTATAGGGGGCGGATTCCGTAATGGCTACACCTTC. It codes for CASSIGGGFRNGYTF.

The genes are TRBV9 and TRBJ1-4, with 9 bases that match TRBD1. Germline V gene data show CDR1 as SGDLS and CDR2 as YYNGEE. The CDR3 has 14 residues. Unmatched junction bases numbered 8, after V lost 6 bases and J lost 8 bases. CDR3 DNA sequence: TGTGCCAGCAATGGAGGGGACAGGGTCGAAAAACTGTTTTTT. It yields the protein CASNGGDRVEKLFF.

This clone was seen more than once but under ten times. The chain employs TRBV28 and TRBJ1-1; the D is unclear. Trimming shortened V by 4 bases and J by 3 bases, and 9 bases separated the two germline ends. The V gene's germline CDR1 is MDHEN and CDR2 SYDVKM. The CDR3 spans 13 residues. The CDR3 sequence: CASSYRPDTEAFF. The CDR3 nucleotides read TGTGCCAGCAGTTATCGCCCAGACACTGAAGCTTTCTTT.